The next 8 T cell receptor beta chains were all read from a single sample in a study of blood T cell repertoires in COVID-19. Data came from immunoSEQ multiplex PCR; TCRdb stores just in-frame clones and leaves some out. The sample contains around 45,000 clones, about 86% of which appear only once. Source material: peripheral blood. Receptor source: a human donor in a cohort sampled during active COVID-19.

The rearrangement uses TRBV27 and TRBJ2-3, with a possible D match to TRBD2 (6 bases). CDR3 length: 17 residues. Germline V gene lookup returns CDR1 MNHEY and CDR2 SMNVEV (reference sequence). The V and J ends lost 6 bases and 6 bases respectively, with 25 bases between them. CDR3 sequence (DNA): TGTGCCAGCAGAGACGAAGGGACTTCACGTCCCCCCGATACGCAGTATTTT. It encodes CASRDEGTSRPPDTQYF.

For the CDR3, the DNA is TGTGCCAGCAGCTACCAGGGTTCTTATAATTCACCCCTCCACTTT. Amino acid sequence: CASSYQGSYNSPLHF. This sequence joins TRBV7-2 and TRBJ1-6; possible D gene TRBD1, 5 bases. Germline CDR1 and CDR2: SGHTA and FQGNSA. V lost 4 bases, J lost 4 bases, and 11 bases lay in between. The CDR3 is made up of 15 amino acids.

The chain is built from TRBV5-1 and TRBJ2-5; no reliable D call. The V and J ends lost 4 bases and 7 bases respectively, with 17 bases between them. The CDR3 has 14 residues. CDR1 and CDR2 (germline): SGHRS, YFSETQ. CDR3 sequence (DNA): TGCGCCAGCAGCCCCCAATCCTCCTCGGGGACCCAGTACTTC. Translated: CASSPQSSSGTQYF.

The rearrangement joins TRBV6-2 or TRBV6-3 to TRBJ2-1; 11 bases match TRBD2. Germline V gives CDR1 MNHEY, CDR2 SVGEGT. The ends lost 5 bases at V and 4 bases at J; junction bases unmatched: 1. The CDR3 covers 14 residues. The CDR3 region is CASSASGGYNEQFF. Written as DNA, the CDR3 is TGTGCCAGCAGTGCTAGCGGGGGGTACAATGAGCAGTTCTTC.

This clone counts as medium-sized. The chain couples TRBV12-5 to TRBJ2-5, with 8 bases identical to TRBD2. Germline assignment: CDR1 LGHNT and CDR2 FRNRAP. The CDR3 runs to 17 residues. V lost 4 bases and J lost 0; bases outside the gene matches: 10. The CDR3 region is CASGSGSGGGYQETQYF. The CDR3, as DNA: TGTGCTAGTGGTTCGGGGAGCGGGGGCGGGTACCAAGAGACCCAGTACTTC.

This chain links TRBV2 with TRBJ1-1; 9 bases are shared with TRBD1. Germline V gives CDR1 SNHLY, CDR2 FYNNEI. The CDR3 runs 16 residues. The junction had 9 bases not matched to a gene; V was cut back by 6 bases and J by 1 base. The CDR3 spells CASRWDRDRGNTEAFF. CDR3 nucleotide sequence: TGTGCCAGCAGGTGGGACAGGGACCGGGGGAACACTGAAGCTTTCTTT. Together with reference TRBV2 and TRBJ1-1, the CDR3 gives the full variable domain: EPEVTQTPSHQVTQMGQEVILRCVPISNHLYFYWYRQILGQKVEFLVSFYNNEISEKSEIFDDQFSVERPDGSNFTLKIRSTKLEDSAMYFCASRWDRDRGNTEAFFGQGTRLTVV.

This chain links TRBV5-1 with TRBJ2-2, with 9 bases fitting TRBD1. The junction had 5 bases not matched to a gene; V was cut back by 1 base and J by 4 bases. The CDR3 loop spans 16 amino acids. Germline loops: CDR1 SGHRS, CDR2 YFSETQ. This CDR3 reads CASSLRTGAGTGELFF. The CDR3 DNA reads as TGCGCCAGCAGCTTGAGGACAGGGGCGGGCACCGGGGAGCTGTTTTTT.

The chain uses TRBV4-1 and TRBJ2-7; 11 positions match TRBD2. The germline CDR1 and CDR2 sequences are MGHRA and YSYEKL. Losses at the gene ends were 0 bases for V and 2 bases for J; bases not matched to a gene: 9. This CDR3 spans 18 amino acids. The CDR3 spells CASSQDHSGGGRTYEQYF. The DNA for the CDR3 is TGCGCCAGCAGCCAAGATCATAGCGGGGGGGGCAGGACCTACGAGCAGTACTTC.